These 4 T cell receptor beta chains share one sample of origin, sequenced in a study of regulatory T cells in long-lasting Graves disease. Construction of the TCR beta libraries employed iRepertoire HTBI primers in conjunction with Arm-PCR of CDR3 regions. TCRdb itself ran the multiplex PCR reads through MiXCR, one entry per CDR3 protein. This table has approximately 400,000 distinct CDR3 sequences, roughly 25% appearing once. The time point is: persistent/refractory GD, antithyroid drugs over 5 years with positive TRAb. From PBMCs, RNA was extracted and then used to make the TCR library. The specimen was peripheral blood mononuclear cells (PBMCs), collected when the disease was refractory, from a patient treated with antithyroid drugs. Receptors were obtained from a woman aged 40 to 50 with Graves disease.

This clonotype was detected ten times or more. The J gene is TRBJ2-7, the V gene TRBV28; D not certain. The length of the CDR3 is 17 residues. V was clipped by 6 bases and J by 0 bases, with 21 bases between them. Germline V gene data show CDR1 as MDHEN and CDR2 as SYDVKM. The CDR3 sequence: CASSFVSIVESSYEQYF. The CDR3 DNA reads TGTGCCAGCAGCTTCGTGTCCATCGTTGAGAGCTCCTACGAGCAGTACTTC.

The sample holds many counts of this clonotype. This chain connects TRBV27 to TRBJ2-2, with D unresolved. CDR3 length: 12 residues. Germline CDR1 reads MNHEY; CDR2 reads SMNVEV (reference sequence). V lost 5 bases and J lost 8, with 9 bases in between. CDR3 in amino acids: CASSPPLGELFF. In DNA, the CDR3 is TGTGCCAGCAGTCCCCCCTTAGGGGAGCTGTTTTTT.

This clonotype has more than one count but fewer than ten. This chain connects TRBV25-1 to TRBJ1-1; D unresolved. V was pared by 4 bases and J by 11 bases, with 17 bases between. Germline-derived CDR1 and CDR2 are MGHDK and SYGVNS. This CDR3 contains 13 residues. The CDR3 coding sequence is TGTGCCAGCAGTGTAGGACGGCTTACCGAGGCTTTCTTT. As protein: CASSVGRLTEAFF.

This clonotype was observed at least ten times. The CDR3 sequence: CASRAQLRQLSGELFF. CDR3 coding DNA: TGTGCCAGCAGAGCACAGCTCCGGCAATTGTCCGGGGAGCTGTTTTTT. The chain joins TRBV2 to TRBJ2-2; D gene uncertain. The V gene lost 6 bases and the J gene lost 6 bases, with 20 bases spanning the gap. This CDR3 spans 16 amino acids. Germline CDR1 is SNHLY and CDR2 is FYNNEI.